The present TCR beta chain was sequenced within a study of neurological immune-mediated disorders. Study results and caveats: In HTLV-1-associated myelopathy, TCR clonal expansion was greatest, and in multiple sclerosis it was least, below healthy controls.

Serving as healthy controls were blood bank volunteers based in Maryland, USA. The unsorted libraries originated from 2 million PBMCs that had been stored at -80 C. The method for making cDNA was 5'RACE, and it used 10-nucleotide random UMIs. TCRdb called the 5' RACE reads again in MiXCR, with one record for every CDR3 protein. The table shows roughly 76,000 distinct CDR3 sequences, with roughly an eighth occurring only once. This clonotype came up many times. The antigen is unknown. The V gene lost 3 bases and the J gene lost 14 bases, with 9 bases spanning the gap. The CDR3 extends over 10 amino acids.

The sequence was collected from a woman in her forties or fifties in good health. Source material: PBMCs. V usage is TRBV12-3 or TRBV12-4 and J usage is TRBJ2-3; D gene unclear. CDR3 loop: CASSLGRLYF. Written as DNA, the CDR3 is TGTGCCAGCAGTTTGGGTCGGTTGTATTTT.